These 16 T cell receptor beta chains originate from one sample sequenced in a study of T cells in Graves' hyperthyroidism and ophthalmopathy. Regions amplified from RNA transcripts were the TCR beta CDR3 regions. First-round RT-PCR targeting the TCR CDR3 was performed with the HTBI primer set. Each CDR3 protein is one row after TCRdb ran MiXCR on the multiplex PCR reads. The sample has some 530,000 distinct CDR3 sequences; 22% are singletons. The sample was blood. The receptors were gathered from an older woman with Graves' ophthalmopathy.

The gene calls are TRBV20-1 and TRBJ2-2; possible D gene TRBD1, 5 bases. The germline V and J ends were trimmed by 5 bases and 3 bases, with 13 bases remaining between them. The germline V gene encodes CDR1 DFQATT and CDR2 SNEGSKA (reference sequence). The length of the CDR3 is 14 residues. The CDR3, as DNA: TGCAGTGCTCCGGACATTTACTACACCGGGGAGCTGTTTTTT. Translated, it gives CSAPDIYYTGELFF.

In this sample, this clonotype turned up many times. The chain has TRBV12-3 or TRBV12-4 and TRBJ1-2; no reliable D call. This CDR3 has 14 residues. The V gene lost 2 bases and the J gene lost 5 bases, with 12 bases spanning the gap. The DNA of the CDR3 is TGTGCCAGCAGTTTATACCCGTCACAGTATGGCTACACCTTC. Translated: CASSLYPSQYGYTF.

The chain joins TRBV20-1 to TRBJ2-4, with 13 bases aligning to TRBD2. Per germline, CDR1 DFQATT and CDR2 SNEGSKA (reference sequence). Unmatched junction bases numbered 9, after V lost 3 bases and J lost 1 base. This CDR3 is 18 amino acids long. This CDR3 is CSARSWTSGSGAKNIQYF. CDR3 bases: TGCAGTGCTAGGAGCTGGACTAGCGGGAGCGGGGCCAAAAACATTCAGTACTTC.

This clonotype was seen only a few times. This sequence joins TRBV20-1 and TRBJ2-7, with 12 bases matching TRBD2. V dropped 6 bases and J dropped 0; count of bases not matched to a gene: 3. CDR3 size: 14 residues. Germline V lookup: CDR1 DFQATT, CDR2 SNEGSKA (reference sequence). The CDR3 bases are TGCAGTGCCCCGACTAGCGGGAGCTCCTACGAGCAGTACTTC. Protein sequence: CSAPTSGSSYEQYF.

This clonotype was recorded at least ten times. V gene TRBV3-1 combines with J gene TRBJ2-1; D is unclear. The V end lost 3 bases, the J end lost 8 bases, and 8 bases lay between the germline ends. The CDR3 is made up of 12 amino acids. Looked up from germline, CDR1 is LGHDT and CDR2 is YNNKEL (reference sequence). CDR3 in amino acids: CASSHLVDEQFF. The CDR3 nucleotides are TGTGCCAGCAGCCACCTCGTCGATGAGCAGTTCTTC.

There are a few counts of this clonotype. The chain recombines TRBV30 with TRBJ2-7; D remains ambiguous. V gave up 4 bases and J gave up 0 bases, with 13 bases separating them. Germline loops: CDR1 GTSNPN, CDR2 SVGIG (reference sequence). The CDR3 length is 14 residues. The CDR3 coding sequence is TGTGCCTGGACTCAGAGACGGAGCTCCTACGAGCAGTACTTC. This codes for CAWTQRRSSYEQYF.

This clonotype was counted ten times or more. The rearrangement uses TRBV12-3 or TRBV12-4 and TRBJ1-5; D perhaps matches TRBD1 (5 bases). The CDR3 is 16 amino acids. The V end lost 1 base, the J end lost 6 bases, and 16 bases lay between the germline ends. The DNA of the CDR3 is TGTGCCAGCAGTTTAGGGGACCCGGGGACCGGTCAGCCCCAGCATTTT. Its protein product is CASSLGDPGTGQPQHF.

The V call is TRBV27, the J call TRBJ2-3, with 7 nucleotides matching TRBD2. The V gene's germline CDR1 is MNHEY and CDR2 SMNVEV (reference sequence). The V segment lost 3 bases and the J segment 14 bases; nucleotides outside the gene matches: 11. This CDR3 contains 13 residues. CDR3 residues: CASSFPAVGRLYF. CDR3 DNA: TGTGCCAGCAGTTTCCCAGCGGTCGGGAGGTTGTATTTT.

This clonotype has at least ten counts. This rearrangement joins TRBV10-3 to TRBJ1-1; D is unclear. The germline V gene encodes CDR1 ENHRY and CDR2 SYGVKD. Trimming cost V 6 bases and J 0 bases, with 14 bases left between them. The CDR3 length is 15 residues. CDR3 sequence reads: CAISYDTNLNTEAFF. The CDR3, as DNA: TGTGCCATCAGCTATGACACCAACTTGAACACTGAAGCTTTCTTT.

This clonotype was counted only a few times. This chain joins TRBV5-6 and TRBJ2-5; possibly TRBD1 or TRBD2 for D (5 bases each). The CDR3 totals 13 residues. Germline V gives CDR1 SGHDT, CDR2 YYEEEE. V dropped 3 bases and J dropped 7 bases, with 13 bases sitting between them. CDR3 DNA sequence: TGTGCCAGCAGCTGGGGACGGGTGGGGACCCAGTACTTC. This encodes CASSWGRVGTQYF.

A single count supports this clonotype. V usage is TRBV9 and J usage is TRBJ1-5, with TRBD1 as a possible D gene (5 bases). CDR3 length: 15 residues. The germline gives CDR1 SGDLS, CDR2 YYNGEE. The germline V and J ends were trimmed by 0 bases and 3 bases, with 10 bases remaining between them. The CDR3 DNA reads TGTGCCAGCAGCGTAGGGGGGAGCGACAATCAGCCCCAGCATTTT. Amino acid sequence: CASSVGGSDNQPQHF.

This clonotype has more than one count but fewer than ten. This CDR3 reads CASSPRSGRNEKLFF. The CDR3 DNA reads as TGTGCCAGCAGCCCGCGGTCCGGGCGCAATGAAAAACTGTTTTTT. The V and J genes are TRBV6-1 and TRBJ1-4; D is ambiguous. Germline V gives CDR1 MNHNS, CDR2 SASEGT. CDR3 length: 15 amino acids. Trimming cost V 6 bases and J 5 bases, with 16 bases left between them.

J is TRBJ2-3 and V is TRBV20-1, with TRBD2 matching 13 bases. Trimming removed 2 bases from V and 2 bases from J; junction bases left unmatched: 4. This CDR3 region has 16 residues. In germline, CDR1 is DFQATT, CDR2 SNEGSKA (reference sequence). CDR3 loop: CSARPGTSGITDTQYF. The CDR3 nucleotides are TGCAGTGCTAGACCCGGGACTAGCGGGATCACAGATACGCAGTATTTT.

This chain joins TRBV6-1 and TRBJ2-5, with TRBD2 identical over 8 bases. The CDR3 contains 13 residues. Germline CDR1 reads MNHNS; CDR2 reads SASEGT. The junction had 3 bases not matched to a gene; V was cut back by 5 bases and J by 4 bases. As DNA, the CDR3 is TGTGCCAGCAGTACGAGCGGGGGAGAGACCCAGTACTTC. Translating it yields CASSTSGGETQYF.

This clonotype was seen a few times. The chain couples TRBV4-1 to TRBJ2-3; 8 bases agree with TRBD1. Per germline, CDR1 MGHRA and CDR2 YSYEKL. V dropped 3 bases and J dropped 2; count of bases not matched to a gene: 7. The CDR3 runs to 16 residues. The CDR3 here is CASSQGGTGATDTQYF. CDR3 in DNA: TGCGCCAGCAGCCAGGGCGGGACAGGTGCCACAGATACGCAGTATTTT.

This clonotype was seen a few times. This chain connects TRBV20-1 to TRBJ2-5; D gene unclear. Germline V gene sequence: CDR1 DFQATT, CDR2 SNEGSKA (reference sequence). The CDR3 length is 11 residues. V gave up 4 bases and J gave up 3 bases, with 6 bases separating them. The CDR3: CSATKKETQYF. CDR3 DNA sequence: TGCAGTGCTACAAAAAAAGAGACCCAGTACTTC.